This TCR beta chain was identified during a study of T cell repertoires in cytomegalovirus infection. General study results and limits: Dominating the ex vivo response were TCR beta clonotypes that were CMV-specific and HLA-C-restricted.

TCRdb recomputed calls from the reads with MiXCR, one row per CDR3 protein. The profile covers some 150,000 distinct CDR3 sequences, with about 6.1% appearing a single time and 15% to 20% taken by the ten largest. This clonotype was counted ten times or more. Its antigen remains unknown. The V end lost 1 base, the J end lost 4 bases, and 11 bases lay between the germline ends. The germline V gene encodes CDR1 SGHVS and CDR2 FQNEAQ. The CDR3 is 14 residues long. This clonotype was sampled from a human donor in good health (CMV status not recorded). Some clones in this sample may be carry-over from other donors' samples. V usage is TRBV7-8 and J usage is TRBJ2-7; the D is unclear. Material: PBMCs. CDR3 sequence (DNA): TGTGCCAGCAGCTTAGTCTCCCTGGGGTACGAGCAGTACTTC. Its protein product is CASSLVSLGYEQYF.